This T cell receptor beta chain was identified in a study of cytomegalovirus exposure and HLA in healthy donors. The germline CDR1 and CDR2 sequences are SNHLY and FYNNEI. V lost 3 bases, J lost 7 bases, and 1 base stayed unmatched. The CDR3 is 15 amino acids. The table lists this clone with a few counts. The antigen is undetermined. Researchers ran the PCR with 60 Vbeta and 13 Jbeta primers. Libraries were prepared by immunoSEQ multiplex PCR; TCRdb keeps only in-frame clonotypes and omits some of them. The table lists about 200,000 clones, over 65% of them singletons. General study points: Reports described diagnosis of cytomegalovirus status by the classifier as highly specific and sensitive.

This sequence was found in a man aged 18 to 30 in good health and CMV-seronegative. The rearrangement links TRBV2 to TRBJ2-1; TRBD2 matches at 15 bases. The material sequenced was PBMCs. The DNA for the CDR3 is TGTGCCAGCAGTGAGGGACTAGCGGGAGGTAATGAGCAGTTCTTC. It codes for CASSEGLAGGNEQFF.